This T cell receptor beta chain was documented in a study of response to subunit inactivated influenza vaccine. TCRdb re-derived calls from the RT-PCR reads in MiXCR, one entry per CDR3 protein. In the table there are about 650,000 distinct CDR3 sequences, less than 20% of which are singletons. Study observations and caveats: Few new T cells, the authors suggested, are recruited by each seasonal influenza vaccination.

This CDR3 spans 16 amino acids. Germline V lookup: CDR1 MNHEY, CDR2 SMNVEV (reference sequence). The V gene lost 6 bases and the J gene lost 1 base, with 16 bases spanning the gap. Remarks on this clonotype: Its target is unknown.

This sequence was found in a middle-aged man who received an inactivated influenza vaccine. The specimen was PBMCs from blood, collected 12 days after vaccination. The V and J genes are TRBV27 and TRBJ2-1; D perhaps matches TRBD1 (5 bases). The CDR3 sequence is CASSLIGDGSYNEQFF. CDR3 nucleotides: TGTGCCAGCAGCCTTATAGGGGATGGGTCCTACAATGAGCAGTTCTTC.